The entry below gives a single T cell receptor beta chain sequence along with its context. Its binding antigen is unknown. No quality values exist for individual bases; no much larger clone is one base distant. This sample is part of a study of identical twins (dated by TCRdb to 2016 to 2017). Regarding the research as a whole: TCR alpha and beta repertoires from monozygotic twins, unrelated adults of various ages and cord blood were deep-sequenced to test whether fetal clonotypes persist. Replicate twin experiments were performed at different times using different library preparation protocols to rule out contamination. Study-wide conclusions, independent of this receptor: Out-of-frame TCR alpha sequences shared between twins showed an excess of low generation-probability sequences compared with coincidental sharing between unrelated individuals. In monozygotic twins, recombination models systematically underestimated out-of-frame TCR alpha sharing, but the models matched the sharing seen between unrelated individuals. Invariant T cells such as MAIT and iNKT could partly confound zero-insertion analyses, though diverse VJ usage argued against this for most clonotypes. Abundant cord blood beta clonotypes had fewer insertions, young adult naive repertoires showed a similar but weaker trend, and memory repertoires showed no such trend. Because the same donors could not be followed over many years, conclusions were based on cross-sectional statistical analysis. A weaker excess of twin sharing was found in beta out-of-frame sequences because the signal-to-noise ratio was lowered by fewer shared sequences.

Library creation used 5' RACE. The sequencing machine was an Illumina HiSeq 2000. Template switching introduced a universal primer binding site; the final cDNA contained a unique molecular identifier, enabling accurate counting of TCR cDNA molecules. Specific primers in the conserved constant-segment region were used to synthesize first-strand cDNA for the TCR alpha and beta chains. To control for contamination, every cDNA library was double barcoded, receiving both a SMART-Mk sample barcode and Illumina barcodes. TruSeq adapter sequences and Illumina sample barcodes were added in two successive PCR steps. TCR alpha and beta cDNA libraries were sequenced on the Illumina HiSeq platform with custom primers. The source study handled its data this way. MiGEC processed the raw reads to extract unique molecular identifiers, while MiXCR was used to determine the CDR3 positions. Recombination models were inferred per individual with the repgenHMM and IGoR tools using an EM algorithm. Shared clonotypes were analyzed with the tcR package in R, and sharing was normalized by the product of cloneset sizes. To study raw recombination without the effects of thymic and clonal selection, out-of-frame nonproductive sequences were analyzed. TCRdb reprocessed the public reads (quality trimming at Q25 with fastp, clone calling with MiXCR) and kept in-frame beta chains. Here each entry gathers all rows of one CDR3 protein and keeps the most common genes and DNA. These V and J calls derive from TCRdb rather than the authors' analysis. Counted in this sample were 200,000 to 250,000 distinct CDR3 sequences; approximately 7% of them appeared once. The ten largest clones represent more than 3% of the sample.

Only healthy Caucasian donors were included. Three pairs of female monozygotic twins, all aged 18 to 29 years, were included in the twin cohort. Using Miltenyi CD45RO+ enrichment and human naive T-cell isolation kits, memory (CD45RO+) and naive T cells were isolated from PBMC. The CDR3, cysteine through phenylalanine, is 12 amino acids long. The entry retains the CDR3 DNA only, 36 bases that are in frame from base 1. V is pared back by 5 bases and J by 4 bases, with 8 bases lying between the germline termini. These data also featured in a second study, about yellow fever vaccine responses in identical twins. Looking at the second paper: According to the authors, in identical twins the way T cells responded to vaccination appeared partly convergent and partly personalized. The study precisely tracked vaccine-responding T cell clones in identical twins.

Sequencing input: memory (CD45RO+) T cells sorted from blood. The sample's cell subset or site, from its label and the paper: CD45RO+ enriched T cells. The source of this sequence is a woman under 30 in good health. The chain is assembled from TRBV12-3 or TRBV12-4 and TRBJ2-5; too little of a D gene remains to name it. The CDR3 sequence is CASSHNTETQYF. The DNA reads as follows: TGTGCCAGCAGTCATAATACAGAGACCCAGTACTTC.